Following are 17 T cell receptor beta chains from one sample sequenced in a study of blood T cell repertoires in COVID-19. The table came from immunoSEQ multiplex PCR; TCRdb's copy has only in-frame clones and leaves some out. This table holds roughly 400,000 clones, around 92% found once. Source material: PBMCs or T cells enriched from blood (not recorded which). The receptors stem from a woman aged 30 to 39 who had recovered from COVID-19.

Remarks on this clone: One junction end does not reproduce the germline sequence, and a read error may be involved. The chain uses TRBV3-1 (or the pseudogene TRBV3-2) and TRBJ1-5, with TRBD1 as a possible D gene (5 bases). In germline, CDR1 is LGHDT, CDR2 YNNKEL (reference sequence). The CDR3 length is 12 residues. CDR3 nucleotides: TGTGCCAGCAGCCTACCCCCAGGGCCTGTGTATTTT. Translated, it gives CASSLPPGPVYF.

The sample holds a few counts of this clone. J is TRBJ1-5 and V is TRBV19; D gene unclear. V was trimmed by 2 bases and J by 2 bases, leaving 10 bases between them. The CDR3 has 15 amino acids. In germline, CDR1 is LNHDA, CDR2 SQIVND (reference sequence). The CDR3 region is CASSITGVRNQPQHF. CDR3 DNA: TGTGCCAGTAGTATAACCGGGGTTCGCAATCAGCCCCAGCATTTT.

This clone was observed a handful of times. The chain is built from TRBV15 and TRBJ2-7, with D maybe TRBD1 (6 bases). Looked up from germline, CDR1 is LNHNV and CDR2 is YYDKDF (reference sequence). CDR3 size: 13 residues. Between the trimmed V and J ends, which lost 3 bases and 1 base, there was a span of 7 bases. This CDR3 reads CATSSGQSYEQYF. The CDR3 coding sequence is TGTGCCACCAGCAGTGGACAGTCCTACGAGCAGTACTTC. Full variable domain (outside the CDR3, taken from reference TRBV15 and TRBJ2-7): DAMVIQNPRYQVTQFGKPVTLSCSQTLNHNVMYWYQQKSSQAPKLLFHYYDKDFNNEADTPDNFQSRRPNTSFCFLDIRSPGLGDTAMYLCATSSGQSYEQYFGPGTRLTVT.

This clone was observed a few times. The chain has TRBV7-3 and TRBJ1-1; 7 bases map to TRBD1. Germline assignment: CDR1 SGHTA and CDR2 FQGTGA. V gave up 2 bases and J gave up 1 base; unmatched junction bases: 1. The CDR3 is 14 residues long. CDR3 nucleotides: TGTGCCAGCAGCTTAGACAGGGCGAACACTGAAGCTTTCTTT. Translation gives CASSLDRANTEAFF.

The CDR3, as DNA: TGTGCCAGCAGCCCCCAGGGACAGTTGGACACTGAAGCTTTCTTT. It encodes CASSPQGQLDTEAFF. The V and J genes are TRBV9 and TRBJ1-1, with 7 bases identical to TRBD1. The V and J ends lost 4 bases and 3 bases, in that order; junction bases with no gene match: 9. Germline V gives CDR1 SGDLS, CDR2 YYNGEE. The CDR3 consists of 15 residues.

V and J are TRBV7-3 and TRBJ2-5, with 12 bases identical to TRBD2. The trim removed 5 bases at V and 5 bases at J, leaving 6 bases unmatched. CDR1 is SGHTA and CDR2 is FQGTGA in the germline V gene. The CDR3 consists of 15 residues. CDR3 in DNA: TGTGCCAGCAGCGCGACTAGCGGGAGTGGGGAGACCCAGTACTTC. Translation: CASSATSGSGETQYF.

J is TRBJ1-1 and V is TRBV5-1; D is unclear. There are 13 residues in the CDR3. Germline assignment: CDR1 SGHRS and CDR2 YFSETQ. The V gene lost 0 bases and the J gene lost 6 bases, with 9 bases spanning the gap. Here the CDR3 DNA reads TGCGCCAGCAGCTTGGTGGGAGACTCTGAAGCTTTCTTT. Translation: CASSLVGDSEAFF.

The chain recombines TRBV10-3 with TRBJ2-7; D not resolved. This CDR3 spans 11 amino acids. Germline V CDR1 and CDR2: ENHRY, SYGVKD. V was shortened by 4 bases and J by 4 bases, with 5 bases between the two germline ends. The CDR3 spells CAISAEYEQYF. The CDR3 bases are TGTGCCATCAGTGCTGAGTACGAGCAGTACTTC.

The chain joins TRBV2 to TRBJ2-7, with 7 bases aligning to TRBD1. This CDR3 has 13 residues. Germline CDR1 is SNHLY and CDR2 is FYNNEI. With V trimmed by 6 bases and J by 4 bases, 6 bases remained unmatched. CDR3 residues: CASSVDRVYEQYF. The CDR3 nucleotides read TGTGCCAGCAGCGTCGACAGGGTTTACGAGCAGTACTTC.

CDR3: CASSPGGGASDEQFF. DNA of the CDR3: TGTGCCAGCAGCCCAGGAGGGGGCGCATCGGACGAGCAGTTCTTC. The chain has TRBV11-3 and TRBJ2-1, with D possibly TRBD1 on 7 matching bases. The CDR3 spans 15 residues. Between the trimmed V and J ends, which lost 5 bases and 10 bases, there was a span of 21 bases. Germline assignment: CDR1 SGHNT and CDR2 YENEEA.

The chain uses TRBV6-4 and TRBJ1-1; the D gene is possibly TRBD1 (6 bases). The CDR3 covers 13 residues. CDR1 and CDR2 from the germline V gene are MRHNA and SNTAGT. V lost 8 bases and J lost 0, with 10 bases in between. In DNA, the CDR3 is TGTGCCAGCCAACAGGGATTGAACACTGAAGCTTTCTTT. Its protein is CASQQGLNTEAFF.

The V gene is TRBV25-1, the J gene TRBJ2-1; 7 bases match TRBD1. The trim removed 5 bases at V and 4 bases at J, leaving 8 bases unmatched. Per the germline V gene, CDR1 is MGHDK and CDR2 is SYGVNS. This CDR3 has 15 residues. Here the CDR3 reads CASSIDRAAYNEQFF. The CDR3 DNA reads TGTGCCAGCAGTATCGACAGGGCGGCTTACAATGAGCAGTTCTTC.

V is TRBV10-2 and J is TRBJ2-3; 15 bases map to TRBD2. V lost 8 bases, J lost 3 bases, and 6 bases stayed unmatched. The CDR3 length is 16 residues. CDR1 is WSHSY, CDR2 SAAADI, per germline. The CDR3 is CASGGLAGGMTDTQYF. The CDR3 DNA follows: TGCGCCAGCGGGGGACTAGCGGGAGGAATGACAGATACGCAGTATTTT.

The rearrangement uses TRBV12-3 or TRBV12-4 and TRBJ1-2, with 7 positions matching TRBD1. This CDR3 is built from 13 residues. Germline trimming cut 4 bases from V and 8 bases from J; bases unmatched to any gene: 7. CDR3 protein: CASSSTGVEGYTF. CDR3 DNA sequence: TGTGCCAGCAGTTCCACAGGGGTCGAAGGCTACACCTTC.

The chain recombines TRBV2 with TRBJ1-2, with D unclear. The germline V and J ends were trimmed by 6 bases and 4 bases, with 15 bases remaining between them. This CDR3 has 14 amino acids. The germline CDR1 and CDR2 sequences are SNHLY and FYNNEI. The CDR3: CASSPSKGGYGYTF. For the CDR3, the DNA is TGTGCCAGCAGCCCCTCCAAAGGCGGCTATGGCTACACCTTC. Combining the CDR3 with reference TRBV2 and TRBJ1-2 gives the whole variable domain EPEVTQTPSHQVTQMGQEVILRCVPISNHLYFYWYRQILGQKVEFLVSFYNNEISEKSEIFDDQFSVERPDGSNFTLKIRSTKLEDSAMYFCASSPSKGGYGYTFGSGTRLTVV.

The chain recombines TRBV5-5 with TRBJ2-5; D perhaps matches TRBD2 (7 bases). The length of the CDR3 is 13 residues. Trimming took off 4 bases at V and 5 bases at J, with 12 bases between the two ends. Germline lookup yields CDR1 SGHKS and CDR2 YYEKEE (reference sequence). The chain's CDR3 is CASSPGGWETQYF. The CDR3 DNA sequence: TGTGCCAGCAGCCCGGGGGGCTGGGAGACCCAGTACTTC.

The V and J genes are TRBV2 and TRBJ1-4; D is possibly TRBD1 (5 bases). V lost 6 bases and J lost 0, with 17 bases in between. CDR1 and CDR2 from the germline V gene are SNHLY and FYNNEI. The CDR3 length is 17 residues. The DNA of the CDR3 is TGTGCCAGCAGAGAGACAGCCTCATTAGCAACTAATGAAAAACTGTTTTTT. Translation gives CASRETASLATNEKLFF.